This T cell receptor (beta chain) was recorded in a study of cytomegalovirus exposure and HLA in healthy donors. Study-wide results and limits: One variant, a missense change in DCLRE1C, was linked in a later analysis to TCR beta V- and J-gene trimming.

Details on this clone: The antigen is not known.

The PCR employed 60 Vbeta primers together with 13 Jbeta primers. Data came from immunoSEQ multiplex PCR; TCRdb stores just in-frame clones and leaves some out. Of about 140,000 clones listed, 78% were seen once; the top ten hold less than 3%. The CDR3 covers 14 residues. Looked up from germline, CDR1 is WSHSY and CDR2 is SAAADI. V lost 2 bases and J 2 bases, leaving 9 bases between the germline ends. The chain has TRBV10-2 and TRBJ1-1; weak D call: TRBD1 (6 bases). Material for sequencing was PBMCs. This receptor was identified in a woman aged 18-30 years in good health and CMV-seropositive. CDR3 in amino acids: CASSEGGVNTEAFF. DNA of the CDR3: TGCGCCAGCAGTGAGGGGGGCGTTAACACTGAAGCTTTCTTT.